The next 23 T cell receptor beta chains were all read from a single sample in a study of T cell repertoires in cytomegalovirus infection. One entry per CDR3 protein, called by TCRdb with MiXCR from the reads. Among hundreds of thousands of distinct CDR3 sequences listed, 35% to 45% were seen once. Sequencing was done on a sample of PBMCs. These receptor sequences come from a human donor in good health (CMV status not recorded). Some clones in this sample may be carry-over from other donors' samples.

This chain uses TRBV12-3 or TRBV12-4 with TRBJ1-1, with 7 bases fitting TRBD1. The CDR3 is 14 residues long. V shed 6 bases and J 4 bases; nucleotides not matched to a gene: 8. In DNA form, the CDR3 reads TGTGCCAGCAGAACGGGACAGAAGAGCACTGAAGCTTTCTTT. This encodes CASRTGQKSTEAFF.

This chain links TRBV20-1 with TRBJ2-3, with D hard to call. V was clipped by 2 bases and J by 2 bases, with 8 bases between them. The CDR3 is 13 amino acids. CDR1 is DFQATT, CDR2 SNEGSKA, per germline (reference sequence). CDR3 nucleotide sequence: TGCAGTGCTAGACCCTATTTCACAGATACGCAGTATTTT. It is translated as CSARPYFTDTQYF.

The CDR3 DNA sequence: TGCAGTGCTTTTCAGGGACAGGCCCATCATGTGGGGTACAATGAGCAGTTCTTC. As protein: CSAFQGQAHHVGYNEQFF. The chain links TRBV20-1 to TRBJ2-1, with 8 bases matching TRBD1. V was pared by 5 bases and J by 4 bases, with 19 bases of the junction left unmatched. The CDR3 contains 18 residues. Germline CDR1 reads DFQATT; CDR2 reads SNEGSKA (reference sequence).

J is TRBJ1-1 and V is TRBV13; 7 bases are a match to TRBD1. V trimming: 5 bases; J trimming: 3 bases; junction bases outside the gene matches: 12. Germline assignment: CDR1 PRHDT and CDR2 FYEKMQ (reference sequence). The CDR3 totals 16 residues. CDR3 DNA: TGTGCCAGCAGCCCACGGGGACAGCCGTGGGACACTGAAGCTTTCTTT. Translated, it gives CASSPRGQPWDTEAFF. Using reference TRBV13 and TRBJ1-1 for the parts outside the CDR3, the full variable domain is AAGVIQSPRHLIKEKRETATLKCYPIPRHDTVYWYQQGPGQDPQFLISFYEKMQSDKGSIPDRFSAQQFSDYHSELNMSSLELGDSALYFCASSPRGQPWDTEAFFGQGTRLTVV.

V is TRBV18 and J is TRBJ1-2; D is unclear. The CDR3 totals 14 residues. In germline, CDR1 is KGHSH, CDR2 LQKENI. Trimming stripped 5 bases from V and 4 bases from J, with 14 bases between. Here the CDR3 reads CASSSPEASYGYTF. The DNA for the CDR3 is TGTGCCAGCTCATCCCCCGAAGCCAGCTATGGCTACACCTTC.

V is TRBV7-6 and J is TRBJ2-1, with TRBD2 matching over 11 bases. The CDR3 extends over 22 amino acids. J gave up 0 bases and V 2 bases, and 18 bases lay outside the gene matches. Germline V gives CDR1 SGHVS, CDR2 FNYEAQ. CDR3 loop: CASSLPEGLAGGLGSSYNEQFF. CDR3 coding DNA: TGTGCCAGCAGCTTACCCGAGGGCCTAGCGGGGGGCCTTGGGAGCTCCTACAATGAGCAGTTCTTC.

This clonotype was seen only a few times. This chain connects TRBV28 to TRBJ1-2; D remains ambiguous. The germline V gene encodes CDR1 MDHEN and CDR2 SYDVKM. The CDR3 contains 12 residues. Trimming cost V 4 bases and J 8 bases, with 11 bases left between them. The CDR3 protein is CASSSFQDGYTF. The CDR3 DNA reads TGTGCCAGCAGTTCTTTCCAAGACGGCTACACCTTC.

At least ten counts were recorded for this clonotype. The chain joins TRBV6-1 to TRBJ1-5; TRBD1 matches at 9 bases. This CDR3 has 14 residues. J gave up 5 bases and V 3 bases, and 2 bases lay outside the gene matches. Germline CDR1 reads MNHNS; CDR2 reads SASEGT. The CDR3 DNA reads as TGTGCCAGCAGTGACCGGGACAGGGATCAGCCCCAGCATTTT. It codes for CASSDRDRDQPQHF.

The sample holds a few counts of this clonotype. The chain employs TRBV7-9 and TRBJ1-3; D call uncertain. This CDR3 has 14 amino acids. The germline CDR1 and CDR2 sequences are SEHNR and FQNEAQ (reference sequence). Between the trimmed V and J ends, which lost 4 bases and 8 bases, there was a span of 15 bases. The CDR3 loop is CASSSTRPAYTIYF. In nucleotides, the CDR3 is TGTGCCAGCAGCTCAACCCGACCCGCATACACCATATATTTT.

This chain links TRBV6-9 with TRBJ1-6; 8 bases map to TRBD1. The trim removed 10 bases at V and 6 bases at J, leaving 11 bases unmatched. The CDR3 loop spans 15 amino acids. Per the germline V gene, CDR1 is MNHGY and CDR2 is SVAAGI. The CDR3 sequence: CANPQTGASNSPLHF. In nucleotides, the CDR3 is TGTGCCAATCCTCAGACAGGGGCTAGTAATTCACCCCTCCACTTT.

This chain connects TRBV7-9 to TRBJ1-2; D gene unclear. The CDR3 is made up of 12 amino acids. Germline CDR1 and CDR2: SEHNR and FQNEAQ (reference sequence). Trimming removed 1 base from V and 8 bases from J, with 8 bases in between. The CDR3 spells CASSLEVSGYTF. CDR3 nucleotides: TGTGCCAGCAGCTTAGAGGTCAGCGGCTACACCTTC.

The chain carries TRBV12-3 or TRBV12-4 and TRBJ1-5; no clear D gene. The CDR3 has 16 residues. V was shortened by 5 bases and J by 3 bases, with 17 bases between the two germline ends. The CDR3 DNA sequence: TGTGCCAGCAGTCCCGCCCCGGGCAGGTACAATCAGCCCCAGCATTTT. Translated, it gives CASSPAPGRYNQPQHF.

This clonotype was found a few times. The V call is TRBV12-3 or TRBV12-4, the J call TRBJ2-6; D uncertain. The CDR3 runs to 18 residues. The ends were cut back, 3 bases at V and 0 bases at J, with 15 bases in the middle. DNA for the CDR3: TGTGCCAGCAGTTTGGATGCCTGGTGGTCCTCTGGGGCCAACGTCCTGACTTTC. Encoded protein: CASSLDAWWSSGANVLTF.

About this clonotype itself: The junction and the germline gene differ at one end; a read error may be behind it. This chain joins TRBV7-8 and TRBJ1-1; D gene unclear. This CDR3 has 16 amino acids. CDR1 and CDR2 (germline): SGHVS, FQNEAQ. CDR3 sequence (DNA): TGTGCCAGCGCTGAGCCTCAGGAACAAAGATACACTGAAGCTTTATTT. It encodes CASAEPQEQRYTEALF.

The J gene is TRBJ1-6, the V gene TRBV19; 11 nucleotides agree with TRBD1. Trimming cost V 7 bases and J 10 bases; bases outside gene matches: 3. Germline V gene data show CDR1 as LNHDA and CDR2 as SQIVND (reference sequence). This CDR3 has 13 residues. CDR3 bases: TGTGCCAGTACGGACAGGGGGCACTCACCCCTCCACTTT. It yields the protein CASTDRGHSPLHF. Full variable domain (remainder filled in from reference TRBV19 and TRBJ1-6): DGGITQSPKYLFRKEGQNVTLSCEQNLNHDAMYWYRQDPGQGLRLIYYSQIVNDFQKGDIAEGYSVSREKKESFPLTVTSAQKNPTAFYLCASTDRGHSPLHFGNGTRLTVT.

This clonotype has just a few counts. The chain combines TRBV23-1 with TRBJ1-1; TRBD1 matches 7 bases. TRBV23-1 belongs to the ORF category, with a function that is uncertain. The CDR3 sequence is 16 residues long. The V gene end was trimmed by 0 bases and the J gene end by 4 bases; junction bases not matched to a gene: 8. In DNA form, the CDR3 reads TGCGCCAGCAGTCAATCGGGGGGGACAGTGGGCACTGAAGCTTTCTTT. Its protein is CASSQSGGTVGTEAFF.

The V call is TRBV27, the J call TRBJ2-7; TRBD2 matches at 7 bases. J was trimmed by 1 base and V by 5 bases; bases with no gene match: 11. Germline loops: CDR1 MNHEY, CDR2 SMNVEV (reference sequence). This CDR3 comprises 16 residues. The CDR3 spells CASSPSSGVRSYEQYF. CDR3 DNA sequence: TGTGCCAGCAGTCCATCAAGCGGGGTTAGGTCCTACGAGCAGTACTTC.

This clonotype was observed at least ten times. CDR3 DNA: TGTGCCAGCAGCTCTACACCTCTTGCAACTAATGAAAAACTGTTTTTT. Amino acid sequence: CASSSTPLATNEKLFF. V is TRBV28 and J is TRBJ1-4; D call uncertain. Germline V gene sequence: CDR1 MDHEN, CDR2 SYDVKM. With 6 bases removed from V and 0 bases from J, the gap between germline ends came to 14 bases. The CDR3 covers 16 residues.

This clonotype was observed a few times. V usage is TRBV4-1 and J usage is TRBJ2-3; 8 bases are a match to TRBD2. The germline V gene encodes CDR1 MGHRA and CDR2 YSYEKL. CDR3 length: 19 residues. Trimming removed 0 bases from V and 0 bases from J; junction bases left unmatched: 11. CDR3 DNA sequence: TGCGCCAGCAGCCAAGACCCCGGGGGGGTTCGAACTAGCACAGATACGCAGTATTTT. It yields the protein CASSQDPGGVRTSTDTQYF.

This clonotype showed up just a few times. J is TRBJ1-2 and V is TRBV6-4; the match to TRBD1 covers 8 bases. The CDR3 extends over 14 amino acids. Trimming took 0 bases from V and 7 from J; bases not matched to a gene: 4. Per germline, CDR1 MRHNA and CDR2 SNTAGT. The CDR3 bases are TGTGCCAGCAGTGACTCTAGGACAGGGTCTGGCTACACCTTC. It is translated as CASSDSRTGSGYTF.

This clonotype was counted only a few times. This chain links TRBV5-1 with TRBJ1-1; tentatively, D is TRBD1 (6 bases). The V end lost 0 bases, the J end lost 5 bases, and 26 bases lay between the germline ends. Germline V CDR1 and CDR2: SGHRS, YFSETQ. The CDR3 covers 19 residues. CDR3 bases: TGCGCCAGCAGCTTGGGAGTGCGGCGGACACCTCCAAGGGGGACTGAAGCTTTCTTT. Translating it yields CASSLGVRRTPPRGTEAFF.

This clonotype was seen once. CDR3 residues: CASSLGKSTDTQYF. The CDR3 DNA sequence: TGTGCCAGCAGTTTAGGGAAAAGCACAGATACGCAGTATTTT. The genes are TRBV27 and TRBJ2-3; D remains ambiguous. The CDR3 covers 14 residues. V lost 2 bases and J 0 bases, leaving 6 bases between the germline ends. Looked up from germline, CDR1 is MNHEY and CDR2 is SMNVEV (reference sequence).

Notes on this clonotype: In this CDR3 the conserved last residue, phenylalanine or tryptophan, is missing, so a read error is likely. CDR3 DNA sequence: TGTGCCAGCAGCTTAAGGGCCGGGGTCGGCTACACCTTA. This encodes CASSLRAGVGYTL. The gene calls are TRBV7-2 and TRBJ1-2; the D is unclear. Germline values: CDR1 SGHTA, CDR2 FQGNSA. The CDR3 is 13 amino acids. Trimming stripped 2 bases from V and 8 bases from J, with 12 bases between.